Given below is one T cell receptor beta chain in context. Its cognate antigen is unknown. These data come from a study of T cells in Graves' hyperthyroidism and ophthalmopathy. Overall study results and limits: A model built on 13 V-J features separated ophthalmopathy from stable hyperthyroidism. Blood held most thyroid clonotypes expanded above 0.001 frequency. Prediction of ophthalmopathy progression came a median 6.5 months pre-onset.

What was amplified from RNA transcripts were TCR beta CDR3 regions. The HTBI set primed first-round TCR CDR3 RT-PCR. TCRdb ran MiXCR on the multiplex PCR reads and lists one entry per CDR3 protein. In the table there are about 530,000 distinct CDR3 sequences, 15% to 20% of which are singletons. Germline loops: CDR1 SGHTA, CDR2 FQGNSA. V lost 7 bases, J lost 7 bases, and 11 bases stayed unmatched. The length of the CDR3 is 16 residues. The TCR comes from a young woman with Graves' ophthalmopathy. The chain is built from TRBV7-2 and TRBJ2-2; TRBD2 aligns across 11 bases. Material for sequencing was blood. The CDR3 loop is CASNIRLAGRVGELFF. CDR3 coding DNA: TGTGCCAGCAACATTCGACTAGCGGGAAGGGTCGGGGAGCTGTTTTTT.